Shown below are 20 T cell receptor beta chains from a single sample sequenced in a study of T cell repertoires in cytomegalovirus infection (dated by TCRdb to about 2019). The sequencing machine was an Illumina HiSeq 1500. Starting from the raw public reads, TCRdb applied fastp trimming at Q25, assembled clones with MiXCR and retained in-frame beta chains. Merged by CDR3 protein, the rows form single entries marked with the most common genes and DNA. The sample yields some 270,000 distinct CDR3 sequences; about 20% were counted once. The ten largest account for 15% to 20% of the sample. No antigen has been assigned to these receptors. In light of the paper, this sample's treatment or condition label describes: in vitro stimulation with specific CMV peptide epitopes to enrich CMV-specific T cells. Sequenced here: cultured PBMCs, sampled from culture after CMV antigen stimulation. The receptors derive from a human donor in good health (CMV status not recorded). Some clones in this sample may be carry-over from other donors' samples.

This clonotype has just a few counts. The J gene is TRBJ2-1, the V gene TRBV19; D ambiguous. This CDR3 spans 13 amino acids. Germline values: CDR1 LNHDA, CDR2 SQIVND (reference sequence). V lost 4 bases to trimming and J lost 5 bases, with 9 bases between them. CDR3 bases: TGTGCCAGTAGTAGCTTAGTTCACAATGAGCAGTTCTTC. Translated: CASSSLVHNEQFF.

There are a few counts of this clonotype. CDR3 bases: TGTGCCAGCAGCTTACCCGTTCACCGTGAGCAGTTCTTC. This translates into CASSLPVHREQFF. The chain recombines TRBV7-2 with TRBJ2-1; D is unclear. CDR1 is SGHTA and CDR2 is FQGNSA in the germline V gene. This CDR3 contains 13 residues. The V end was cut by 2 bases, the J end by 9 bases, with 11 bases between.

The V and J genes are TRBV19 and TRBJ2-3, with 9 bases identical to TRBD2. Losses at the gene ends were 6 bases for V and 5 bases for J; bases not matched to a gene: 9. The CDR3 is 15 residues long. Germline CDR1 reads LNHDA; CDR2 reads SQIVND (reference sequence). CDR3 nucleotide sequence: TGTGCCAGTAGGGCTAGCGGGACCGCTGGAGATACGCAGTATTTT. The encoded protein is CASRASGTAGDTQYF.

This clonotype showed up just a few times. The V gene is TRBV28, the J gene TRBJ1-1; possibly TRBD1 for D (6 bases). CDR1 and CDR2 from the germline V gene are MDHEN and SYDVKM. V was shortened by 6 bases and J by 4 bases, with 12 bases between the two germline ends. This CDR3 has 13 residues. The DNA for the CDR3 is TGTGCCAGCAGCAGGGGCGGAAGCACTGAAGCTTTCTTT. Residues: CASSRGGSTEAFF.

The gene calls are TRBV6-1 and TRBJ1-1, with unresolved D. The V end lost 0 bases, the J end lost 4 bases, and 12 bases lay between the germline ends. CDR1 and CDR2 (germline): MNHNS, SASEGT. The CDR3 is 15 residues long. Here the CDR3 reads CASSEAFRGGTEAFF. The CDR3 nucleotides read TGTGCCAGCAGTGAAGCGTTCCGGGGTGGCACTGAAGCTTTCTTT.

The chain carries TRBV14 and TRBJ1-1, with D unclear. Per the germline V gene, CDR1 is SGHDN and CDR2 is FVKESK. V dropped 5 bases and J dropped 7 bases, with 14 bases sitting between them. The CDR3 has 13 amino acids. CDR3 DNA sequence: TGTGCCAGCAGCTTTAACGTCGGGAGTGAAGCTTTCTTT. Translation: CASSFNVGSEAFF.

The sample holds one count of this clonotype. The chain combines TRBV2 with TRBJ1-1; possible D gene TRBD1, 5 bases. Looked up from germline, CDR1 is SNHLY and CDR2 is FYNNEI. The V and J ends lost 8 bases and 5 bases respectively, with 18 bases between them. This CDR3 has 14 residues. CDR3 DNA: TGTGCCAGCCTTCGGGACCGGGCCGGAACTGAAGCTTTCTTT. It specifies CASLRDRAGTEAFF.

V gene TRBV28 combines with J gene TRBJ2-1; 9 bases map to TRBD1. CDR1 and CDR2 from the germline V gene are MDHEN and SYDVKM. V gave up 7 bases and J gave up 3 bases; unmatched junction bases: 10. The CDR3 has 16 residues. The CDR3 DNA sequence: TGTGCCAGCACCAGACCCGGGACAGGGTTCTACAATGAGCAGTTCTTC. It encodes CASTRPGTGFYNEQFF. The whole variable domain, filled in from reference TRBV28 and TRBJ2-1, reads DVKVTQSSRYLVKRTGEKVFLECVQDMDHENMFWYRQDPGLGLRLIYFSYDVKMKEKGDIPEGYSVSREKKERFSLILESASTNQTSMYLCASTRPGTGFYNEQFFGPGTRLTVL.

Only a few counts were recorded for this clonotype. The rearrangement joins TRBV7-9 to TRBJ2-3; TRBD1 agrees at 7 bases. Losses at the gene ends were 2 bases for V and 5 bases for J; bases not matched to a gene: 7. The CDR3 runs to 15 residues. The germline V gene has CDR1 SEHNR and CDR2 FQNEAQ (reference sequence). The CDR3 bases are TGTGCCAGCAGCTTATGGAAGGGGGCGGGAGATACGCAGTATTTT. As protein: CASSLWKGAGDTQYF. The full variable domain, completed using reference TRBV7-9 and TRBJ2-3, is DTGVSQNPRHKITKRGQNVTFRCDPISEHNRLYWYRQTLGQGPEFLTYFQNEAQLEKSRLLSDRFSAERPKGSFSTLEIQRTEQGDSAMYLCASSLWKGAGDTQYFGPGTRLTVL.

This clonotype has ten or more counts. The V gene is TRBV7-8, the J gene TRBJ2-7; D might be TRBD1 (6 bases). The germline gives CDR1 SGHVS, CDR2 FQNEAQ. The CDR3 loop spans 13 amino acids. The V gene lost 5 bases and the J gene lost 3 bases, with 11 bases spanning the gap. CDR3 sequence: CASSTGQSYEQYF. The CDR3 DNA sequence: TGTGCCAGCAGCACCGGACAGAGCTACGAGCAGTACTTC.

The rearrangement links TRBV12-3 or TRBV12-4 to TRBJ1-5; D perhaps matches TRBD1 (6 bases). The CDR3 spans 14 residues. V was shortened by 3 bases and J by 7 bases, with 13 bases between the two germline ends. CDR3 coding DNA: TGTGCCAGCAGTTTGCAGGGGTTCGGGCAGCCCCAGCATTTT. This gives the protein CASSLQGFGQPQHF.

The rearrangement joins TRBV18 to TRBJ2-1, with TRBD1 matching 8 bases. Looked up from germline, CDR1 is KGHSH and CDR2 is LQKENI. The V gene end was trimmed by 3 bases and the J gene end by 9 bases; junction bases not matched to a gene: 7. This CDR3 region has 14 residues. CDR3 sequence reads: CASSPRQGSAEQFF. As DNA, the CDR3 is TGTGCCAGCTCACCTCGACAGGGGTCCGCTGAGCAGTTCTTC. Drawing the rest from reference TRBV18 and TRBJ2-1, the complete variable domain is NAGVMQNPRHLVRRRGQEARLRCSPMKGHSHVYWYRQLPEEGLKFMVYLQKENIIDESGMPKERFSAEFPKEGPSILRIQQVVRGDSAAYFCASSPRQGSAEQFFGPGTRLTVL.

The CDR3 spells CAWSDSNYGYTF. The CDR3 region has the DNA TGTGCCTGGAGTGATTCGAACTATGGCTACACCTTC. The chain employs TRBV30 and TRBJ1-2; D is unclear. This CDR3 is 12 amino acids long. V lost 1 base to trimming and J lost 2 bases, with 5 bases between them. Germline V gene lookup returns CDR1 GTSNPN and CDR2 SVGIG (reference sequence). The variable domain in full, completed from reference TRBV30 and TRBJ1-2, reads SQTIHQWPATLVQPVGSPLSLECTVEGTSNPNLYWYRQAAGRGLQLLFYSVGIGQISSEVPQNLSASRPQDRQFILSSKKLLLSDSGFYLCAWSDSNYGYTFGSGTRLTVV.

The chain combines TRBV6-6 with TRBJ2-5, with TRBD2 as a possible D gene (6 bases). Deletions cut 4 bases from V and 2 bases from J, with 14 bases between. The CDR3 runs to 15 residues. Germline values: CDR1 MNHNY, CDR2 SVGAGI (reference sequence). CDR3 bases: TGTGCCAGCAGTTTCTCGGGACTTACACAAGAGACCCAGTACTTC. Translation: CASSFSGLTQETQYF.

This clonotype qualifies as medium-sized (0.01 to 0.1%). The rearrangement links TRBV24-1 to TRBJ2-1; D uncertain. The CDR3 runs to 14 residues. CDR1 is KGHDR, CDR2 SFDVKD, per germline. V was shortened by 3 bases and J by 7 bases, with 12 bases between the two germline ends. The CDR3 reads CATSDQLALNEQFF. DNA for the CDR3: TGTGCCACCAGTGATCAACTCGCCCTGAATGAGCAGTTCTTC.

J is TRBJ2-1 and V is TRBV5-6, with 8 bases aligning to TRBD2. Per germline, CDR1 SGHDT and CDR2 YYEEEE. The V segment lost 10 bases and the J segment 9 bases; nucleotides outside the gene matches: 6. The CDR3 loop spans 11 amino acids. The CDR3 here is CAASGLGEQFF. The CDR3 nucleotides read TGTGCCGCTAGCGGGTTAGGTGAGCAGTTCTTC.

Here the CDR3 DNA reads TGTGCCGGACAGGGGCGGCCCCACACCGGGGAGCTGTTTTTT. It codes for CAGQGRPHTGELFF. The chain couples TRBV30 to TRBJ2-2, with 9 bases that match TRBD1. Germline V CDR1 and CDR2: GTSNPN, SVGIG (reference sequence). V dropped 8 bases and J dropped 3; count of bases not matched to a gene: 7. The CDR3 has 14 residues.

This clonotype was picked up one time. The chain links TRBV27 to TRBJ1-6, with D unclear. Germline V lookup: CDR1 MNHEY, CDR2 SMNVEV (reference sequence). V lost 8 bases and J 7 bases, leaving 18 bases between the germline ends. This CDR3 spans 15 amino acids. The CDR3 reads CASGPLPRPNSPLHF. Written as DNA, the CDR3 is TGTGCCAGCGGCCCTTTACCCCGGCCAAATTCACCCCTCCACTTT.

The V call is TRBV30, the J call TRBJ2-2; no firm D call. Germline lookup yields CDR1 GTSNPN and CDR2 SVGIG (reference sequence). The CDR3 runs to 14 residues. Trimming removed 0 bases at V and 3 bases at J, with 8 bases between. In DNA form, the CDR3 reads TGTGCCTGGAGTGTACCCTCCCACACCGGGGAGCTGTTTTTT. This sequence encodes CAWSVPSHTGELFF.

The chain has TRBV6-4 and TRBJ1-2; a possible D gene is TRBD1 (5 bases). The CDR3 spans 16 residues. The V and J ends lost 4 bases and 5 bases respectively, with 20 bases between them. Germline CDR1 and CDR2: MRHNA and SNTAGT. CDR3 sequence: CASSARVNWGRYGYTF. The CDR3 coding sequence is TGTGCCAGCAGTGCCAGGGTGAATTGGGGAAGATATGGCTACACCTTC.